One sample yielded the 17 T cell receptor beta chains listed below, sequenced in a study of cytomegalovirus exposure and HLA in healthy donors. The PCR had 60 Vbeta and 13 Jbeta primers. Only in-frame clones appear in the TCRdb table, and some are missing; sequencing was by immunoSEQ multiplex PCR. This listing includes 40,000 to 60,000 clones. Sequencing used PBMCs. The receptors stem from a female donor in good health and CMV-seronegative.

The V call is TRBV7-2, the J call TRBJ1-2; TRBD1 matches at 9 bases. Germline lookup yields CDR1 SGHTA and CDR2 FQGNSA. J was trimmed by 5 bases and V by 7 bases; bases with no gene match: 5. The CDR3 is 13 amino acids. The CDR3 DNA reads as TGTGCCAGCACTGGGACAGGGCGGTATGGCTACACCTTC. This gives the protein CASTGTGRYGYTF. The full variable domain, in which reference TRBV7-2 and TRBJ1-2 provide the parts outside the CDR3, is GAGVSQSPSNKVTEKGKDVELRCDPISGHTALYWYRQSLGQGLEFLIYFQGNSAPDKSGLPSDRFSAERTGGSVSTLTIQRTQQEDSAVYLCASTGTGRYGYTFGSGTRLTVV.

CDR3 nucleotides: TGCGCCAGCAGATCAGGGACTACTAACTATGGCTACACCTTC. Its protein product is CASRSGTTNYGYTF. The chain is built from TRBV10-1 and TRBJ1-2, with TRBD1 as a possible D gene (5 bases). The germline V gene encodes CDR1 WNHNN and CDR2 SYGVQD (reference sequence). CDR3 length: 14 residues. V was trimmed by 6 bases and J by 0 bases, leaving 11 bases between them.

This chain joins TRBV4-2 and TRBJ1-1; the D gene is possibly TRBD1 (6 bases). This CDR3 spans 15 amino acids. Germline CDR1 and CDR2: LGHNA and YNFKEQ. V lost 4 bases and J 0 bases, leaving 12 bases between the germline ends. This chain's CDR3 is CASSPFDRMNTEAFF. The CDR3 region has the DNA TGTGCCAGCAGCCCGTTTGACAGGATGAACACTGAAGCTTTCTTT.

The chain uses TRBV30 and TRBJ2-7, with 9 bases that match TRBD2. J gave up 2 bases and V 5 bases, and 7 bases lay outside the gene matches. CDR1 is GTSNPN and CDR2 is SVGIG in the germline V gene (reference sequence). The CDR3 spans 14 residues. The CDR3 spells CAWRSGGPAYEQYF. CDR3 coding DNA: TGTGCCTGGCGTAGCGGGGGACCCGCCTACGAGCAGTACTTC.

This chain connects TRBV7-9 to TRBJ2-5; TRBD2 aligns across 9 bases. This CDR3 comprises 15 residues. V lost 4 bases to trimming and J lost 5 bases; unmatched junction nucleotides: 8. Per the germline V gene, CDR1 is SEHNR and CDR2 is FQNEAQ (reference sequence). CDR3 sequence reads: CASSWGVSGGETQYF. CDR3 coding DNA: TGTGCCAGCAGCTGGGGTGTTAGCGGGGGTGAGACCCAGTACTTC.

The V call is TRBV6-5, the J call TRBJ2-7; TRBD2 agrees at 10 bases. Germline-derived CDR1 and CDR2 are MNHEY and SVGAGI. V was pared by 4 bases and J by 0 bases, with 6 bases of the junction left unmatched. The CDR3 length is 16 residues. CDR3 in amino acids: CASSSRTSGTSYEQYF. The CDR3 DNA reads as TGTGCCAGCAGTTCCCGAACTAGCGGGACCTCCTACGAGCAGTACTTC.

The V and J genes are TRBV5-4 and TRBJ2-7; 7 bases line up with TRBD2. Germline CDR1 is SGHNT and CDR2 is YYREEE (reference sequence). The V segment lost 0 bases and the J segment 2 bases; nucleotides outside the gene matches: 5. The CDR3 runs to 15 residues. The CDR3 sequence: CASSLAPSGAYEQYF. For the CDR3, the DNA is TGTGCCAGCAGCTTGGCCCCTAGCGGTGCCTACGAGCAGTACTTC.

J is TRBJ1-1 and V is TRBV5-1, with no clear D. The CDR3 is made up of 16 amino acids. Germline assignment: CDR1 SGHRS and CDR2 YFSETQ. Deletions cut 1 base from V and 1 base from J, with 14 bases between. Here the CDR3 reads CASSLWIRQANTEAFF. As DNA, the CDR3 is TGCGCCAGCAGCTTGTGGATAAGGCAGGCGAACACTGAAGCTTTCTTT.

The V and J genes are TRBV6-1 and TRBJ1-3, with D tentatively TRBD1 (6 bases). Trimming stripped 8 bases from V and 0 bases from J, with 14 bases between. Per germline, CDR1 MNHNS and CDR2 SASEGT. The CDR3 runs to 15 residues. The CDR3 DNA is TGTGCCAGCCGATCGGGACACCACTCTGGAAACACCATATATTTT. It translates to CASRSGHHSGNTIYF.

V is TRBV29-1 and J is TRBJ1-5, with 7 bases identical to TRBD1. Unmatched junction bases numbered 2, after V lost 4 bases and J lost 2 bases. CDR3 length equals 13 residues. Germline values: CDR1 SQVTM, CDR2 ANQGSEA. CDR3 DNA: TGCAGCGTTGGACAGGGCCGCAATCAGCCCCAGCATTTT. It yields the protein CSVGQGRNQPQHF.

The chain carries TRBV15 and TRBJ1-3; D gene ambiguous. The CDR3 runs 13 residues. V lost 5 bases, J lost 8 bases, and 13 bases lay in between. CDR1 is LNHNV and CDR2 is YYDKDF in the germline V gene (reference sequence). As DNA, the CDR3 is TGTGCCACCAGCCCAACGAACCAGGACACCATATATTTT. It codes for CATSPTNQDTIYF. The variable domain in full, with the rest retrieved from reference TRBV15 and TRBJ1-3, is DAMVIQNPRYQVTQFGKPVTLSCSQTLNHNVMYWYQQKSSQAPKLLFHYYDKDFNNEADTPDNFQSRRPNTSFCFLDIRSPGLGDTAMYLCATSPTNQDTIYFGEGSWLTVV.

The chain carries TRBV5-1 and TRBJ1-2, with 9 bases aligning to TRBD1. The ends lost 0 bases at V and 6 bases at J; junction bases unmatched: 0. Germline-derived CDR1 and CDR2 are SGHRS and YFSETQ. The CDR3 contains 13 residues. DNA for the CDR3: TGCGCCAGCAGCTTGGGACAGGGGGATGGCTACACCTTC. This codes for CASSLGQGDGYTF. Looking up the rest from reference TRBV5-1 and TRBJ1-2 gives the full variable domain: KAGVTQTPRYLIKTRGQQVTLSCSPISGHRSVSWYQQTPGQGLQFLFEYFSETQRNKGNFPGRFSGRQFSNSRSEMNVSTLELGDSALYLCASSLGQGDGYTFGSGTRLTVV.

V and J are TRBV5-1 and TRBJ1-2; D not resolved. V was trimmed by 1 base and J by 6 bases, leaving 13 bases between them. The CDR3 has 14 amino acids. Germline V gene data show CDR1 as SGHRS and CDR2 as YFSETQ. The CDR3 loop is CASSLSGSLDGYTF. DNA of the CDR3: TGCGCCAGCAGCTTGAGTGGCTCCTTGGATGGCTACACCTTC.

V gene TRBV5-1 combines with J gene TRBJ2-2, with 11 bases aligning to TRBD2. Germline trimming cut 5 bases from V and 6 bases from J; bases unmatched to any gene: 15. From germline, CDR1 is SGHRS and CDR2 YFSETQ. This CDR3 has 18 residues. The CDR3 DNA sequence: TGCGCCAGCAGTCCTGGGCTAGCGGGAGGTAAAACACCCGGGGAGCTGTTTTTT. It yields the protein CASSPGLAGGKTPGELFF.

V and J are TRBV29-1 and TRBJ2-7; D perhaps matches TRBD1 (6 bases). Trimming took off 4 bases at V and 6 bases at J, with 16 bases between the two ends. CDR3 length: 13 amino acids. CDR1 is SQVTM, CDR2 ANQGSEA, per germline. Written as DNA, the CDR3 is TGCAGCGTTGCCCCACAGGGTTGGGGCGAGCAGTACTTC. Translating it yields CSVAPQGWGEQYF.

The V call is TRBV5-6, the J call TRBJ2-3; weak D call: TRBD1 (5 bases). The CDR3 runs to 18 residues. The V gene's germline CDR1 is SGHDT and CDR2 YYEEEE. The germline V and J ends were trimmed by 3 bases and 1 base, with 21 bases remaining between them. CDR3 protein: CASSSPLGRAKGTDTQYF. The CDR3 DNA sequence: TGTGCCAGCAGCTCTCCCTTGGGCAGGGCGAAGGGCACAGATACGCAGTATTTT.

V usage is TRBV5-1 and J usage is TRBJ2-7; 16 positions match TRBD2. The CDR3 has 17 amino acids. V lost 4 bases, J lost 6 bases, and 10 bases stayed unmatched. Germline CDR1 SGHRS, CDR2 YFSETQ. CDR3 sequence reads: CASSRGLAGGDGAEQYF. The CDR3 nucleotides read TGCGCCAGCAGCCGGGGACTAGCGGGAGGGGATGGGGCCGAGCAGTACTTC.